The 15 T cell receptor beta chains given below trace back to one sample, sequenced in a study of cytomegalovirus exposure and HLA in healthy donors. The PCR made use of 60 Vbeta and 13 Jbeta primers. This table comes from immunoSEQ multiplex PCR, and its TCRdb copy is limited to in-frame clones, with some not included. Seen here are 76,000 or so clones, around 73% observed once, and the top ten hold around 8.9%. What was sequenced was PBMCs. Receptor source: a woman in her 40s in good health and CMV-seropositive.

The rearrangement joins TRBV6-1 to TRBJ2-1; 8 bases line up with TRBD2. CDR3 size: 16 residues. From germline, CDR1 is MNHNS and CDR2 SASEGT. Trimming removed 2 bases from V and 3 bases from J; junction bases left unmatched: 6. CDR3 amino acids: CASSEIYLAGYNEQFF. CDR3 in DNA: TGTGCCAGCAGTGAAATTTACCTAGCGGGCTACAATGAGCAGTTCTTC.

J is TRBJ2-3 and V is TRBV5-6; 7 bases line up with TRBD1. Looked up from germline, CDR1 is SGHDT and CDR2 is YYEEEE. The CDR3 is 16 residues long. V lost 0 bases, J lost 2 bases, and 6 bases stayed unmatched. The CDR3 region is CASSLGPGQPTDTQYF. The CDR3 coding sequence is TGTGCCAGCAGCTTGGGGCCGGGACAGCCCACAGATACGCAGTATTTT.

The chain is built from TRBV19 and TRBJ2-5; 9 bases are shared with TRBD1. This CDR3 comprises 15 residues. Looked up from germline, CDR1 is LNHDA and CDR2 is SQIVND (reference sequence). With V trimmed by 6 bases and J by 5 bases, 10 bases remained unmatched. Here the CDR3 reads CASRITTGGEETQYF. The CDR3 region has the DNA TGTGCCAGTAGAATAACAACAGGGGGCGAGGAGACCCAGTACTTC.

The J gene is TRBJ2-3, the V gene TRBV5-5, with D uncertain. Trimming stripped 0 bases from V and 1 base from J, with 3 bases between. This CDR3 is 13 amino acids long. CDR1 and CDR2 (germline): SGHKS, YYEKEE (reference sequence). The CDR3: CASSLAGTDTQYF. Here the CDR3 DNA reads TGTGCCAGCAGCTTGGCGGGCACAGATACGCAGTATTTT.

This sequence joins TRBV5-1 and TRBJ1-4; a possible D gene is TRBD1 (6 bases). Deletions cut 3 bases from V and 5 bases from J, with 11 bases between. Germline V CDR1 and CDR2: SGHRS, YFSETQ. The CDR3 has 14 residues. The DNA for the CDR3 is TGCGCCAGCAGCTGGGCAGGGGACAATGAAAAACTGTTTTTT. Its protein is CASSWAGDNEKLFF.

As DNA, the CDR3 is TGTGCCAGCAGCCCCCGTTCGGGTTACTATGGCTACACCTTC. Protein product: CASSPRSGYYGYTF. The chain links TRBV5-8 to TRBJ1-2, with unresolved D. The V end lost 4 bases, the J end lost 3 bases, and 13 bases lay between the germline ends. Per the germline V gene, CDR1 is SGHTS and CDR2 is YDEGEE. The CDR3 has 14 residues.

The chain is built from TRBV19 and TRBJ1-1; 10 positions match TRBD1. Germline assignment: CDR1 LNHDA and CDR2 SQIVND (reference sequence). This CDR3 comprises 14 residues. V lost 7 bases to trimming and J lost 4 bases; unmatched junction nucleotides: 6. CDR3 residues: CASKTGGRGTEAFF. The CDR3 nucleotides are TGTGCCAGTAAGACAGGGGGCCGGGGCACTGAAGCTTTCTTT.

V is TRBV2 and J is TRBJ2-2; 8 nucleotides align to TRBD1. The CDR3 loop spans 18 amino acids. Germline V gives CDR1 SNHLY, CDR2 FYNNEI. The ends lost 7 bases at V and 7 bases at J; junction bases unmatched: 20. The CDR3 is CASIPRVSGQVGVGELFF. CDR3 bases: TGTGCCAGCATCCCCCGGGTCTCGGGACAGGTTGGCGTCGGGGAGCTGTTTTTT.

The rearrangement links TRBV5-1 to TRBJ1-1, with D possibly TRBD1 on 6 matching bases. The V end was cut by 5 bases, the J end by 3 bases, with 11 bases between. CDR3 length: 13 residues. The germline V gene encodes CDR1 SGHRS and CDR2 YFSETQ. CDR3 coding DNA: TGCGCCAGCAGTAATGAGGGGGACACTGAAGCTTTCTTT. It encodes CASSNEGDTEAFF.

The V and J genes are TRBV6-5 and TRBJ1-1, with no clear D. The CDR3 runs 13 residues. The V gene lost 6 bases and the J gene lost 3 bases, with 11 bases spanning the gap. The germline gives CDR1 MNHEY, CDR2 SVGAGI. In nucleotides, the CDR3 is TGTGCCAGCAGGGAGAGGGCGTACACTGAAGCTTTCTTT. It encodes CASRERAYTEAFF.

This clone was seen more than once but under ten times. This chain uses TRBV18 with TRBJ2-3; D gene unclear. This CDR3 comprises 11 residues. Looked up from germline, CDR1 is KGHSH and CDR2 is LQKENI. V was clipped by 2 bases and J by 6 bases, with 3 bases between them. The DNA for the CDR3 is TGTGCCAGCTCACCAGAGGATACGCAGTATTTT. Protein sequence: CASSPEDTQYF. Complete variable domain (other parts from reference TRBV18 and TRBJ2-3): NAGVMQNPRHLVRRRGQEARLRCSPMKGHSHVYWYRQLPEEGLKFMVYLQKENIIDESGMPKERFSAEFPKEGPSILRIQQVVRGDSAAYFCASSPEDTQYFGPGTRLTVL.

The V and J genes are TRBV5-6 and TRBJ2-7; D not certain. Per germline, CDR1 SGHDT and CDR2 YYEEEE. The CDR3 runs to 12 residues. V lost 0 bases to trimming and J lost 4 bases, with 5 bases between them. CDR3 residues: CASSLVRYEQYF. DNA for the CDR3: TGTGCCAGCAGCTTGGTGCGGTACGAGCAGTACTTC.

This sequence joins TRBV2 and TRBJ2-2; TRBD2 agrees at 9 bases. The CDR3 loop spans 15 amino acids. The ends lost 5 bases at V and 8 bases at J; junction bases unmatched: 9. Germline lookup yields CDR1 SNHLY and CDR2 FYNNEI. The CDR3 DNA follows: TGTGCCAGCAGTCGGAAAGCGACTAGCGGAGGGGAGCTGTTTTTT. Its translation is CASSRKATSGGELFF. The full variable domain, completed using reference TRBV2 and TRBJ2-2, is EPEVTQTPSHQVTQMGQEVILRCVPISNHLYFYWYRQILGQKVEFLVSFYNNEISEKSEIFDDQFSVERPDGSNFTLKIRSTKLEDSAMYFCASSRKATSGGELFFGEGSRLTVL.

The J gene is TRBJ1-5, the V gene TRBV7-9; no definite D call. This CDR3 has 14 amino acids. Germline loops: CDR1 SEHNR, CDR2 FQNEAQ (reference sequence). V lost 5 bases to trimming and J lost 1 base, with 9 bases between them. The CDR3 region is CASSRDTSNQPQHF. DNA for the CDR3: TGTGCCAGCAGCCGAGACACAAGCAATCAGCCCCAGCATTTT. The full variable domain, with the rest looked up from reference TRBV7-9 and TRBJ1-5, is DTGVSQNPRHKITKRGQNVTFRCDPISEHNRLYWYRQTLGQGPEFLTYFQNEAQLEKSRLLSDRFSAERPKGSFSTLEIQRTEQGDSAMYLCASSRDTSNQPQHFGDGTRLSIL.

This clone was counted once. The V call is TRBV7-2, the J call TRBJ1-3; TRBD1 matches 8 bases. The V gene's germline CDR1 is SGHTA and CDR2 FQGNSA. Trimming at V came to 4 bases and at J to 4 bases, leaving 3 bases not matched to a gene. The CDR3 contains 14 residues. This CDR3 reads CASSWTGSGNTIYF. The CDR3 DNA is TGTGCCAGCAGCTGGACAGGGTCCGGAAACACCATATATTTT.